Reported below is one TCR beta chain. The target antigen is unknown. The 5'RACE method, run with constant-segment primers, produced TCR alpha and TCR beta cDNA libraries (carrying sample barcodes and UMIs). TCRdb reanalysed the 5' RACE reads using MiXCR and keeps one entry per CDR3 protein. In the table there are hundreds of thousands of distinct CDR3 sequences, roughly 15% of which are singletons. The record originates from a study of T-cell memory formation after mild COVID-19. Per the germline V gene, CDR1 is KGHDR and CDR2 is SFDVKD. The CDR3 is 14 amino acids. With 3 bases removed from V and 4 bases from J, the gap between germline ends came to 10 bases. Study-wide points: Shrinking CD4+ clones were chiefly CM and EM; CD8+ ones were chiefly EMRA.

Material for sequencing was PBMCs or a T cell subset sorted from them (not recorded which). The rearrangement links TRBV24-1 to TRBJ2-3; weak D call: TRBD1 (5 bases). The clonotype comes from a man aged 18 to 30 who had mild COVID-19 (a few samples of this study predate the infection). Cell type and time point are not known. Here the CDR3 reads CATSDRQGSDTQYF. CDR3 bases: TGTGCCACCAGTGATCGGCAGGGATCAGATACGCAGTATTTT.